The 17 T cell receptor beta chains given below trace back to one sample, sequenced in a study of blood T cell repertoires in COVID-19. Only in-frame clones appear in the TCRdb table, and some are missing; sequencing was by immunoSEQ multiplex PCR. This table holds approximately 60,000 clones, around 80% found once. Sequencing was done on a sample of peripheral blood. These receptors were obtained from a woman older than 75 with acute or convalescent COVID-19.

This clone was found a few times. The rearrangement joins TRBV7-3 to TRBJ1-1, with D possibly being TRBD1 (5 bases). The ends were cut back, 1 base at V and 4 bases at J, with 7 bases in the middle. Germline values: CDR1 SGHTA, CDR2 FQGTGA. This CDR3 has 13 residues. This chain's CDR3 is CASSLSGATEAFF. In nucleotides, the CDR3 is TGTGCCAGCAGCTTAAGCGGGGCCACTGAAGCTTTCTTT.

The genes are TRBV6-2 or TRBV6-3 and TRBJ2-7; maybe TRBD2 (6 bases). This CDR3 contains 13 residues. V was shortened by 6 bases and J by 5 bases, with 14 bases between the two germline ends. CDR1 is MNHEY, CDR2 SVGEGT, per germline. CDR3 in amino acids: CASSVSGQNEQYF. The CDR3 nucleotides are TGTGCCAGCAGCGTTAGCGGCCAAAACGAGCAGTACTTC.

V and J are TRBV9 and TRBJ2-2, with 10 bases matching TRBD2. J was trimmed by 7 bases and V by 0 bases; bases with no gene match: 3. Germline-derived CDR1 and CDR2 are SGDLS and YYNGEE. The CDR3 covers 15 residues. CDR3 residues: CASSVAGTSVGELFF. The CDR3 DNA reads TGTGCCAGCAGCGTAGCGGGGACTAGCGTCGGGGAGCTGTTTTTT.

DNA of the CDR3: TGTGCCAGCAGGATGCAGGGGGCTGAAAAACTGTTTTTT. Residues: CASRMQGAEKLFF. V is TRBV5-5 and J is TRBJ1-4, with 8 bases identical to TRBD1. CDR3 length: 13 amino acids. Trimming took 5 bases from V and 7 from J; bases not matched to a gene: 4. CDR1 and CDR2 from the germline V gene are SGHKS and YYEKEE (reference sequence).

The chain couples TRBV6-6 to TRBJ1-2; 7 bases are a match to TRBD1. V was pared by 5 bases and J by 5 bases, with 17 bases of the junction left unmatched. This CDR3 comprises 17 residues. CDR1 is MNHNY, CDR2 SVGAGI, per germline (reference sequence). CDR3: CASSPRFGGQLTYGYTF. As DNA, the CDR3 is TGTGCCAGCAGTCCCCGATTCGGGGGACAGCTAACATATGGCTACACCTTC.

This clone was detected once. V usage is TRBV7-9 and J usage is TRBJ1-6; 10 nucleotides agree with TRBD1. V shed 4 bases and J 7 bases; nucleotides not matched to a gene: 4. Germline V gene lookup returns CDR1 SEHNR and CDR2 FQNEAQ (reference sequence). This CDR3 is 15 amino acids long. The CDR3 DNA reads as TGTGCCAGCAGCTCGACAGGGGGCTCCAATTCACCCCTCCACTTT. This codes for CASSSTGGSNSPLHF. Using reference TRBV7-9 and TRBJ1-6 for the parts outside the CDR3, the full variable domain is DTGVSQNPRHKITKRGQNVTFRCDPISEHNRLYWYRQTLGQGPEFLTYFQNEAQLEKSRLLSDRFSAERPKGSFSTLEIQRTEQGDSAMYLCASSSTGGSNSPLHFGNGTRLTVT.

The chain recombines TRBV5-4 with TRBJ2-1; the match to TRBD2 covers 10 bases. This CDR3 region has 15 residues. Per germline, CDR1 SGHNT and CDR2 YYREEE (reference sequence). Germline trimming cut 4 bases from V and 9 bases from J; bases unmatched to any gene: 10. The CDR3 nucleotides are TGTGCCAGCAGCCCCCCGCTAGCGGGAGAGGGTGAGCAGTTCTTC. It encodes CASSPPLAGEGEQFF.

The CDR3 DNA follows: TGTGCCAGCAGCTTAGCTGGCGGGGGGGCCCACAATGAGCAGTTCTTC. The encoded protein is CASSLAGGGAHNEQFF. This sequence joins TRBV7-8 and TRBJ2-1; 9 bases fit TRBD2. Trimming took 0 bases from V and 5 from J; bases not matched to a gene: 5. The CDR3 covers 16 residues. Germline values: CDR1 SGHVS, CDR2 FQNEAQ.

The V call is TRBV1, the J call TRBJ1-1; the table's D call of TRBD1 was not tested on the DNA. TRBV1 is marked as a pseudogene. The length of the CDR3 is 15 residues. The CDR3 is CTSSQILQQNTEAFF. The CDR3 DNA reads TGCACCAGCAGCCAAATATTACAGCAGAACACTGAAGCTTTCTTT.

This chain uses TRBV3-1 (or the pseudogene TRBV3-2) with TRBJ1-6; D gene uncertain. The V gene lost 6 bases and the J gene lost 9 bases, with 18 bases spanning the gap. CDR3 size: 15 residues. Germline CDR1 reads LGHDT; CDR2 reads YNNKEL (reference sequence). The CDR3 reads CASRGNEGGGSPLHF. The CDR3 DNA reads TGTGCCAGCAGGGGGAATGAGGGCGGCGGTTCACCCCTCCACTTT.

The chain couples TRBV6-5 to TRBJ1-2, with D maybe TRBD1 (6 bases). The CDR3 length is 16 residues. Trimming left V 2 bases short and J 3 bases short, with 16 bases between. Looked up from germline, CDR1 is MNHEY and CDR2 is SVGAGI. CDR3: CASSYNRQVLDYGYTF. The CDR3 DNA follows: TGTGCCAGCAGTTACAACCGACAGGTTCTGGACTATGGCTACACCTTC.

V gene TRBV10-3 combines with J gene TRBJ2-1; D perhaps matches TRBD2 (5 bases). The germline V gene encodes CDR1 ENHRY and CDR2 SYGVKD. Trimming removed 3 bases from V and 10 bases from J, with 7 bases in between. There are 11 residues in the CDR3. This CDR3 reads CAISDGGEQFF. The CDR3 nucleotides read TGTGCCATCAGTGATGGCGGGGAGCAGTTCTTC.

The rearrangement joins TRBV3-1 (or the pseudogene TRBV3-2) to TRBJ2-5; TRBD2 aligns across 11 bases. Unmatched junction bases numbered 5, after V lost 4 bases and J lost 4 bases. CDR1 LGHDT and CDR2 YNNKEL come from the germline V gene (reference sequence). This CDR3 spans 15 amino acids. Written as DNA, the CDR3 is TGTGCCAGCAGCCCGACTAGCGGGACAGGAGAGACCCAGTACTTC. It specifies CASSPTSGTGETQYF.

This chain uses TRBV5-1 with TRBJ2-3; D may be TRBD2 (6 bases). Trimming shortened V by 2 bases and J by 4 bases, and 11 bases separated the two germline ends. The CDR3 runs to 14 residues. CDR1 SGHRS and CDR2 YFSETQ come from the germline V gene. The CDR3 DNA sequence: TGCGCCAGCAGCTTCGGAGGGAGCGCAGATACGCAGTATTTT. It encodes CASSFGGSADTQYF.

The rearrangement links TRBV5-1 to TRBJ1-1, with D possibly TRBD1 on 6 matching bases. Trimming pared 4 bases from V and 3 bases from J, leaving 19 bases between. This CDR3 spans 16 amino acids. Germline CDR1 and CDR2: SGHRS and YFSETQ. CDR3 DNA: TGCGCCAGCAGCCTCCATCACAGGGTTGAGGACACTGAAGCTTTCTTT. It encodes CASSLHHRVEDTEAFF. Complete variable domain (other parts from reference TRBV5-1 and TRBJ1-1): KAGVTQTPRYLIKTRGQQVTLSCSPISGHRSVSWYQQTPGQGLQFLFEYFSETQRNKGNFPGRFSGRQFSNSRSEMNVSTLELGDSALYLCASSLHHRVEDTEAFFGQGTRLTVV.

J is TRBJ1-4 and V is TRBV6-1; D ambiguous. With 0 bases removed from V and 0 bases from J, the gap between germline ends came to 8 bases. The CDR3 runs to 16 residues. Germline values: CDR1 MNHNS, CDR2 SASEGT. The DNA for the CDR3 is TGTGCCAGCAGTGAAGCAGGAGTTGCAACTAATGAAAAACTGTTTTTT. Protein product: CASSEAGVATNEKLFF.

A single count supports this clone. V is TRBV21-1 and J is TRBJ2-4; the DNA was not compared with TRBD2, the D call given in the table. TRBV21-1 is termed a pseudogene. The CDR3 consists of 22 residues. DNA of the CDR3: TGTGCCAGCAGCAAAGTCCCGGGGACTAGCGGGGGCGCCGCCGGGGCCAAAAACATTCAGTACTTC. The encoded protein is CASSKVPGTSGGAAGAKNIQYF.